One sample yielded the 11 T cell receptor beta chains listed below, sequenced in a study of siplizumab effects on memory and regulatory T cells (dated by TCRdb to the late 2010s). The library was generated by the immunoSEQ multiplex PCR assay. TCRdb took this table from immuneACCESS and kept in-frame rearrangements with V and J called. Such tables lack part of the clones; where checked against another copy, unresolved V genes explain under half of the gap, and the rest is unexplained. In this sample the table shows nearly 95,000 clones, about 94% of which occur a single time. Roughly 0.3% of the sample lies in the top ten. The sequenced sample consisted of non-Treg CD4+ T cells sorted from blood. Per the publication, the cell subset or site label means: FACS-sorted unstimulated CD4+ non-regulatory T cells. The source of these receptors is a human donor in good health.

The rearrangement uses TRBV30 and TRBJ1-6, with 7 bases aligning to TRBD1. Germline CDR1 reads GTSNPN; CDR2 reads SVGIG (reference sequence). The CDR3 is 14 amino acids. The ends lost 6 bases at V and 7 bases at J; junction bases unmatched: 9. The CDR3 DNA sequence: TGTGCCTGCGTCCTCGGGACAGAGAATTCACCCCTCCACTTT. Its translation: CACVLGTENSPLHF. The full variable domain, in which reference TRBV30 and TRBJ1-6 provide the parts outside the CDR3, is SQTIHQWPATLVQPVGSPLSLECTVEGTSNPNLYWYRQAAGRGLQLLFYSVGIGQISSEVPQNLSASRPQDRQFILSSKKLLLSDSGFYLCACVLGTENSPLHFGNGTRLTVT.

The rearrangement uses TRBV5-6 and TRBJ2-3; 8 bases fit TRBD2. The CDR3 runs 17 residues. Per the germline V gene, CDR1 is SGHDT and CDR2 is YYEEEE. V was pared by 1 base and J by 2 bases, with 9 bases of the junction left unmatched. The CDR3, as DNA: TGTGCCAGCAGCTTGAAGGGCGGGAGGAGCGTCACAGATACGCAGTATTTT. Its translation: CASSLKGGRSVTDTQYF.

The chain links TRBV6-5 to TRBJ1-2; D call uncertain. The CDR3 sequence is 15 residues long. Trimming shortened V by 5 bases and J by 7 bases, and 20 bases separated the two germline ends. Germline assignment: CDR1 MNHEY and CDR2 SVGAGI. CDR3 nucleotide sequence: TGTGCCAGCAGTCGTCGTGGGAGAGGGAGTAGTGGCTACACCTTC. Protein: CASSRRGRGSSGYTF.

The CDR3 is CSARGAGELFF. As DNA, the CDR3 is TGCAGTGCCCGGGGAGCCGGGGAGCTGTTTTTT. The chain recombines TRBV20-1 with TRBJ2-2; D perhaps matches TRBD2 (5 bases). V dropped 6 bases and J dropped 6 bases, with 8 bases sitting between them. CDR1 is DFQATT, CDR2 SNEGSKA, per germline (reference sequence). The CDR3 is made up of 11 amino acids.

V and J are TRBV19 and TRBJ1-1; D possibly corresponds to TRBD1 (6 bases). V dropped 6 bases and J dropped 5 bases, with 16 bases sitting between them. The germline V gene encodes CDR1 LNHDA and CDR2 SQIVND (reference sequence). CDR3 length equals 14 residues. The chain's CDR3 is CASSTHRVVTEAFF. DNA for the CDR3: TGTGCCAGTAGCACTCACAGGGTCGTAACTGAAGCTTTCTTT.

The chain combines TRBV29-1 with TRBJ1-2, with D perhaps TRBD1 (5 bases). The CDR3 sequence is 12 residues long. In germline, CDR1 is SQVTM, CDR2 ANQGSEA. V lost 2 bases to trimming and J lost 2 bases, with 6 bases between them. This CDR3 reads CSVERGNYGYTF. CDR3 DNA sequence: TGCAGCGTTGAAAGGGGAAACTATGGCTACACCTTC.

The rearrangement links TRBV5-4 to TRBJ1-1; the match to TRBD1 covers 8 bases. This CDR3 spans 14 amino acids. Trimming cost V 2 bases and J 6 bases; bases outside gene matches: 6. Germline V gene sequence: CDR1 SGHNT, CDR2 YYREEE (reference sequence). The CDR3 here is CASSFVQGGAEAFF. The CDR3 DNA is TGTGCCAGCAGCTTTGTACAGGGGGGGGCTGAAGCTTTCTTT.

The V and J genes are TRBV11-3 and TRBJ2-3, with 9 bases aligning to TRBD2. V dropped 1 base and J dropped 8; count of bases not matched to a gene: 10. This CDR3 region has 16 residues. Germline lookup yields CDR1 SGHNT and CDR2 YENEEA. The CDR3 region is CASSLVLAGLRGTQYF. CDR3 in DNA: TGTGCCAGCAGCTTAGTTCTAGCGGGGCTTAGAGGTACGCAGTATTTT.

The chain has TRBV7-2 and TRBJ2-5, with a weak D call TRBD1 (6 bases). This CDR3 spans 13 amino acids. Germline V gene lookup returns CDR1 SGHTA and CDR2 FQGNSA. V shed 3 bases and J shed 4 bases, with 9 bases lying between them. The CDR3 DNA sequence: TGTGCCAGCAGCTTTCTCAGGGGAGAGACCCAGTACTTC. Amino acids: CASSFLRGETQYF.

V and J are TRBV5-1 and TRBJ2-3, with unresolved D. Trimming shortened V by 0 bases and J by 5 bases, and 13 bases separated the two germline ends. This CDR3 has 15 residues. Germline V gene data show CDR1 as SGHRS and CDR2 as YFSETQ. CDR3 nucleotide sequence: TGCGCCAGCAGCTTGGCCAATAGGATCGGAGATACGCAGTATTTT. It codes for CASSLANRIGDTQYF.

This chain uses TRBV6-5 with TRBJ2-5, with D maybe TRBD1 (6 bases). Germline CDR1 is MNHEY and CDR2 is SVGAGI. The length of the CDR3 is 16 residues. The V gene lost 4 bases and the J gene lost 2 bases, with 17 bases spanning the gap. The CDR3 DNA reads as TGTGCCAGCAGTTCAACAGGGTCGCGGAAGCAAGAGACCCAGTACTTC. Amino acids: CASSSTGSRKQETQYF.